This is a list of T cell receptor beta chains from one sample in a study of blood T cell repertoires in COVID-19. Profiled with immunoSEQ multiplex PCR; TCRdb holds only in-frame clones, not every one. Among about 160,000 clones listed, approximately 84% were seen once. Sequenced: peripheral blood. Receptor source: a man younger than 35 with active or convalescent COVID-19. CDR3s include the opening cysteine and the closing phenylalanine or tryptophan. Some rows mark clone size as missing; the rest say once, few, many or name a class of expanded clone.

V: TRBV18; size: few; J: TRBJ1-1; CDR3: CASSPGTGGKNTEAFF
V: TRBV13; size: .; J: TRBJ2-7; CDR3: CASSHNSYEQYF
V: TRBV11-1; size: .; J: TRBJ2-7; CDR3: CASSLAIEQYF
V: TRBV5-1; size: .; J: TRBJ1-4; CDR3: CASSPGQGREKLFF
V: TRBV7-8; size: once; J: TRBJ2-7; CDR3: CASSRPTARSYYEQYF
V: TRBV18; size: .; J: TRBJ1-5; CDR3: CASSPGFGNQPQHF
V: TRBV7-2; size: .; J: TRBJ2-1; CDR3: CASSYHTGVSYNEQFF
V: TRBV6-5; size: .; J: TRBJ1-2; CDR3: CASSPKTGGYGYTF
V: TRBV7-9; size: .; J: TRBJ2-7; CDR3: CASSLLGATYEQYF
V: TRBV7-8; size: .; J: TRBJ2-7; CDR3: CASSLLTTGSYEQYF
V: TRBV5-8; size: .; J: TRBJ1-5; CDR3: CASSFKRSSNQPQHF
V: TRBV7-6; size: .; J: TRBJ2-1; CDR3: CASSPRRGQYNEQFF
V: TRBV5-1; size: .; J: TRBJ2-5; CDR3: CASSLQTSGGEQETQYF
V: TRBV6-6; size: .; J: TRBJ2-3; CDR3: CASTSRGAGGTDTQYF
V: TRBV6-5; size: few; J: TRBJ2-2; CDR3: CAGSEAGDTGELFF
V: TRBV15; size: .; J: TRBJ2-3; CDR3: CATSRTDGSGGTASTDTQYF
V: TRBV19; size: .; J: TRBJ1-2; CDR3: CASSIRAGRDGYTF
V: TRBV4-1; size: .; J: TRBJ2-5; CDR3: CASSQLQGEATQYF
V: TRBV7-2; size: .; J: TRBJ2-2; CDR3: CASSLDRLGELFF
V: TRBV5-6; size: .; J: TRBJ2-3; CDR3: CASSLTETDTDTQYF
V: TRBV27; size: .; J: TRBJ2-5; CDR3: CASRFDRQETQYF
V: TRBV27; size: .; J: TRBJ2-7; CDR3: CASSSPRQTYEQYF
V: TRBV2; size: .; J: TRBJ2-7; CDR3: CASRQGAIYEQYF
V: TRBV7-2; size: .; J: TRBJ2-1; CDR3: CASSLASGLYNEQFF
V: TRBV15; size: .; J: TRBJ1-2; CDR3: CATSRDRGARGYTF
V: TRBV7-6; size: .; J: TRBJ2-1; CDR3: CASSLVLAEYNEQFF
V: TRBV7-6; size: .; J: TRBJ2-1; CDR3: CASSMGQPNGNEQFF
V: TRBV6-5; size: once; J: TRBJ1-5; CDR3: CASSYGQGSQPQHF
V: TRBV6-5; size: .; J: TRBJ1-6; CDR3: CASRGTGGDSPLHF
V: TRBV6-5; size: .; J: TRBJ1-1; CDR3: CASSYSGGGQDTEAFF
V: TRBV27; size: .; J: TRBJ2-7; CDR3: CASSSSLAGAYEQYF
V: TRBV5-6; size: .; J: TRBJ1-5; CDR3: CASSLQPNQPQHF
V: TRBV3-1/TRBV3-2; size: once; J: TRBJ1-2; CDR3: CASSPGQGGYGYTF
V: TRBV5-5; size: once; J: TRBJ1-5; CDR3: CASSLGDDRGWQPQHF
V: TRBV6-6; size: .; J: TRBJ1-2; CDR3: CASSYLQGSDYGYTF
V: TRBV7-7; size: .; J: TRBJ2-1; CDR3: CASSPGTSAYNEQFF
V: TRBV15; size: .; J: TRBJ1-2; CDR3: CATSRDTGVYGYTF
V: TRBV3-1/TRBV3-2; size: .; J: TRBJ2-3; CDR3: CASSPSTSGLSSTDTQYF
V: TRBV12-3/TRBV12-4; size: .; J: TRBJ1-2; CDR3: CASTLGHTYGYTF
V: TRBV2; size: .; J: TRBJ1-5; CDR3: CASSKSMGAGNQPQHF
V: TRBV3-1/TRBV3-2; size: .; J: TRBJ1-1; CDR3: CASSQDPGYEAFF
V: TRBV5-8; size: once; J: TRBJ2-4; CDR3: CASSPRSGSDIQYF
V: TRBV5-6; size: .; J: TRBJ1-1; CDR3: CASSLVRGQGRTEAFF
V: TRBV2; size: .; J: TRBJ1-5; CDR3: CASSIEGGNQPQHF
V: TRBV4-3; size: .; J: TRBJ2-3; CDR3: CASSQGVQGFTDTQYF
V: TRBV27; size: .; J: TRBJ2-1; CDR3: CASSWRSVINEQFF
V: TRBV11-2; size: .; J: TRBJ1-2; CDR3: CASSLASYNYGYTF
V: TRBV7-8; size: .; J: TRBJ2-7; CDR3: CASSLGGDSYEQYF
V: TRBV11-3; size: once; J: TRBJ2-5; CDR3: CASSPGQGETQYF
V: TRBV7-2; size: once; J: TRBJ2-1; CDR3: CASSPGLAGVQRWGEQFF
V: TRBV3-1/TRBV3-2; size: .; J: TRBJ1-4; CDR3: CASSQGGTNEKLFF
V: TRBV2; size: .; J: TRBJ1-4; CDR3: CASSVEREKLFF
V: TRBV28; size: .; J: TRBJ1-1; CDR3: CASSSGDALGDTEAFF
V: TRBV5-4; size: once; J: TRBJ2-7; CDR3: CASSLHRGGEQYF
V: TRBV7-2; size: .; J: TRBJ2-1; CDR3: CASRKEPGLVSEQFF